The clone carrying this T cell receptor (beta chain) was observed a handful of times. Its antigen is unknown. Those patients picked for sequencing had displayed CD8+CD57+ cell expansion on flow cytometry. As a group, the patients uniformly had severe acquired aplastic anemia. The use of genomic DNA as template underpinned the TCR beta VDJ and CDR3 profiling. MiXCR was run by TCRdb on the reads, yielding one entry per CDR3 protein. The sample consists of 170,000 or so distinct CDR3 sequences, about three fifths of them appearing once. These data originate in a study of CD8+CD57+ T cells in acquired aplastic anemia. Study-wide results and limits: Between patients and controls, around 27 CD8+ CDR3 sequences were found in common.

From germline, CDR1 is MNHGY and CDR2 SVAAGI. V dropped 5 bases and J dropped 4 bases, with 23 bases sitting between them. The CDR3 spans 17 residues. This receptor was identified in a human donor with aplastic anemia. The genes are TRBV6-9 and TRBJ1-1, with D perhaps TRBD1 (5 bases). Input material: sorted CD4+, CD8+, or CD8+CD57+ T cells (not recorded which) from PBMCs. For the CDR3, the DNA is TGTGCCAGCAGTGAAATAGGGGCAGGGTGGACCGGCACTGAAGCTTTCTTT. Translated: CASSEIGAGWTGTEAFF.